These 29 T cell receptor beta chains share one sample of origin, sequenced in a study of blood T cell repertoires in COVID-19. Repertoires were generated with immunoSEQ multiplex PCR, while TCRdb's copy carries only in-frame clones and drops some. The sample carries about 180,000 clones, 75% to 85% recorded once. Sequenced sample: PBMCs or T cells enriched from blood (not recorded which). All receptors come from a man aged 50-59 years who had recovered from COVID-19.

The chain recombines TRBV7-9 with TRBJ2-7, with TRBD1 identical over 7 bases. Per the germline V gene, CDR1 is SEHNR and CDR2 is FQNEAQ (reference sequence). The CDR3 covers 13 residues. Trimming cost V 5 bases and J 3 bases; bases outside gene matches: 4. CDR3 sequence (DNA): TGTGCCAGCAGCCCAGGGACAGTCTACGAGCAGTACTTC. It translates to CASSPGTVYEQYF.

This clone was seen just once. CDR3 residues: CASSQDLTGDNQPQHF. For the CDR3, the DNA is TGCGCCAGCAGCCAAGATCTCACAGGGGACAATCAGCCCCAGCATTTT. The V call is TRBV4-1, the J call TRBJ1-5, with 7 bases matching TRBD1. CDR1 MGHRA and CDR2 YSYEKL come from the germline V gene. Germline trimming cut 0 bases from V and 3 bases from J; bases unmatched to any gene: 5. This CDR3 has 16 residues.

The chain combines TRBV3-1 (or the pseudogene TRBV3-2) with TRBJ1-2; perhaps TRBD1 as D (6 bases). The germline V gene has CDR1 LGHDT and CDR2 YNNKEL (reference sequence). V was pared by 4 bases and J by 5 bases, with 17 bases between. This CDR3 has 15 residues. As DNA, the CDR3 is TGTGCCAGCAGCCGACACCAACAGGGTGGTTATGGCTACACCTTC. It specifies CASSRHQQGGYGYTF.

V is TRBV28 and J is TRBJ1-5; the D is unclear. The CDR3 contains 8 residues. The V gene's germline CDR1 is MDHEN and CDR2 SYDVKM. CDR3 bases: TGTTCGAGTGGGCCCCAGCATTTT. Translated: CSSGPQHF.

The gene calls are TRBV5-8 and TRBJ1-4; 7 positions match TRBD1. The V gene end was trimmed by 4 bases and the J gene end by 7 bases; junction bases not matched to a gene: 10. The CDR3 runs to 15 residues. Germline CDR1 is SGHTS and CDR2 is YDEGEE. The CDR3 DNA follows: TGTGCCAGCAGCCGCAGACAGGGTAAAGGTGAAAAACTGTTTTTT. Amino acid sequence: CASSRRQGKGEKLFF.

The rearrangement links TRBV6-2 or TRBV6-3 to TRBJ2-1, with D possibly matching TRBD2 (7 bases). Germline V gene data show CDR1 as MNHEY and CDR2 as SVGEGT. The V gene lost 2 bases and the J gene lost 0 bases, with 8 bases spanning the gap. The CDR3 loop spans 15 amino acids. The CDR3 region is CASSYAGASYNEQFF. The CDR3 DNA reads TGTGCCAGCAGTTACGCGGGGGCCTCCTACAATGAGCAGTTCTTC.

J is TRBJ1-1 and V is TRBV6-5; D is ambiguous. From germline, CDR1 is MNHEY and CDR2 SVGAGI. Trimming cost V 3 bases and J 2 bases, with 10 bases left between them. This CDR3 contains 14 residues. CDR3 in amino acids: CASSYAEPNTEAFF. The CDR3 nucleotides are TGTGCCAGCAGTTATGCCGAGCCCAACACTGAAGCTTTCTTT.

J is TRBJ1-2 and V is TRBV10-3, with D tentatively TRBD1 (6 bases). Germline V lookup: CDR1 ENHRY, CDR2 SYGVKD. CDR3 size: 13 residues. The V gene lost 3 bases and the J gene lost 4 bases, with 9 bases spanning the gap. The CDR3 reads CAISDPGAYGYTF. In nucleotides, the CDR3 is TGTGCCATCAGTGACCCAGGGGCCTATGGCTACACCTTC.

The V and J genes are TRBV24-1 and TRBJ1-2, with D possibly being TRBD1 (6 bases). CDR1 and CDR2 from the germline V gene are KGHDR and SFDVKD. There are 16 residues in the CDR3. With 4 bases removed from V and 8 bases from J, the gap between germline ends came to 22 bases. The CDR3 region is CATSEQTGSVSGGYTF. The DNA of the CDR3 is TGTGCCACCAGTGAGCAAACAGGGTCGGTATCCGGCGGCTACACCTTC.

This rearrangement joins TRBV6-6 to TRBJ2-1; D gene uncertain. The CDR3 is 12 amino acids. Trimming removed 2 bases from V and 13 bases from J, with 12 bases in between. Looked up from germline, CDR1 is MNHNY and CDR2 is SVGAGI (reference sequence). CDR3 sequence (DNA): TGTGCCAGCAGTTACATAGCCCGATTCCAGTTCTTC. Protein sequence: CASSYIARFQFF.

This chain's CDR3 is CASSQFGLNTEAFF. Here the CDR3 DNA reads TGTGCCAGCAGCCAATTTGGCCTGAACACTGAAGCTTTCTTT. This chain uses TRBV3-1 (or the pseudogene TRBV3-2) with TRBJ1-1; D not resolved. The CDR3 extends over 14 amino acids. Per the germline V gene, CDR1 is LGHDT and CDR2 is YNNKEL (reference sequence). V was shortened by 2 bases and J by 0 bases, with 7 bases between the two germline ends.

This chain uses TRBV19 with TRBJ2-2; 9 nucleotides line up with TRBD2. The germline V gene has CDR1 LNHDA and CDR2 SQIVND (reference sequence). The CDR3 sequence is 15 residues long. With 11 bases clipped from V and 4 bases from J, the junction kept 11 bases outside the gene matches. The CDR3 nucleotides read TGTGCCGGCGGGCGGGGGGGTCATGGCACCGGGGAGCTGTTTTTT. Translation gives CAGGRGGHGTGELFF.

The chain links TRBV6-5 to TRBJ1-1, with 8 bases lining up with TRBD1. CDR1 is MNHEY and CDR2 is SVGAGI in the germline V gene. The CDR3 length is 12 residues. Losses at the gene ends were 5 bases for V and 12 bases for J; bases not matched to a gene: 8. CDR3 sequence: CASSPGTGWTFF. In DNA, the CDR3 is TGTGCCAGCAGTCCCGGGACAGGTTGGACTTTCTTT.

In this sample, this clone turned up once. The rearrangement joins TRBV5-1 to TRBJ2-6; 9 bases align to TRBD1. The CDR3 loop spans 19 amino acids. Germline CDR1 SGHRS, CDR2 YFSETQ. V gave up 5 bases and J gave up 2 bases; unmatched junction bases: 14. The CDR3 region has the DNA TGCGCCAGCAGTTTCGGGTTAGGGACAGGGAGTGCTGGGGCCAACGTCCTGACTTTC. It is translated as CASSFGLGTGSAGANVLTF.

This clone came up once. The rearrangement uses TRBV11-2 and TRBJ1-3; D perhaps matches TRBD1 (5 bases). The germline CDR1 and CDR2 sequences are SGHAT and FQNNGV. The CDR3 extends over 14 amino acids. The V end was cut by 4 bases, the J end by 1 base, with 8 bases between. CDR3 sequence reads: CASSSQVSGNTIYF. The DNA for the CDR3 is TGTGCCAGCAGCTCACAGGTTTCTGGAAACACCATATATTTT.

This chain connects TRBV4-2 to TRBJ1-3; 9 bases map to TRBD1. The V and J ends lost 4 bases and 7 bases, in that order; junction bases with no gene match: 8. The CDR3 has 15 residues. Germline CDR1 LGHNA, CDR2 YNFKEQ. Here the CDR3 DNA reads TGTGCCAGCAGCCGTGACAGGGGGACGCGGAACACCATATATTTT. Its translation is CASSRDRGTRNTIYF.

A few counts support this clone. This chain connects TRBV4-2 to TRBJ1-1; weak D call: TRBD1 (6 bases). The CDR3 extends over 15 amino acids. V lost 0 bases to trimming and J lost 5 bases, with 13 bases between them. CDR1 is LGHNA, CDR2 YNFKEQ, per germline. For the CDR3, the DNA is TGTGCCAGCAGCCAAGAAGAGGGGGGAGGGACTGAAGCTTTCTTT. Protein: CASSQEEGGGTEAFF.

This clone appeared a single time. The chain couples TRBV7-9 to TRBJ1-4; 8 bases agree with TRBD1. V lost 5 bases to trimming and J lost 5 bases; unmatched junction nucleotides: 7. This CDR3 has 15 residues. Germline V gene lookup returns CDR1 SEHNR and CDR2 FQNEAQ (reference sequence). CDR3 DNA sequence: TGTGCCAGCAGCCCCCCCGGGACAGGCAATGAAAAACTGTTTTTT. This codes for CASSPPGTGNEKLFF.

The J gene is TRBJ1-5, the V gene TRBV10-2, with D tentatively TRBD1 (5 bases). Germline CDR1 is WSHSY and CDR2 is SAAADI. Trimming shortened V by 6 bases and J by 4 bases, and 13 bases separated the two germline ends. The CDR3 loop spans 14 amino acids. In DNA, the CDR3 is TGCGCCAGCAGGGCAGGGAGGGATAATCAGCCCCAGCATTTT. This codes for CASRAGRDNQPQHF.

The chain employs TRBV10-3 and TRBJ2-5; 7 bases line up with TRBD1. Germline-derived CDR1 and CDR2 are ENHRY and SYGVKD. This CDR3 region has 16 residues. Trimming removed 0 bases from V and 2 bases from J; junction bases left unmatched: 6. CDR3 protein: CAISESDRVPQETQYF. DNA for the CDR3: TGTGCCATCAGTGAGTCTGACAGGGTTCCACAAGAGACCCAGTACTTC.

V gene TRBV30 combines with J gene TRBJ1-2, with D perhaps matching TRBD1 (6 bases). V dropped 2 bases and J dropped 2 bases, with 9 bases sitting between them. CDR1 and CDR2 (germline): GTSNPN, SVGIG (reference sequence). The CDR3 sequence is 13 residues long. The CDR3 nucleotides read TGTGCCTGGAGTCCCACAGGGAACTATGGCTACACCTTC. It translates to CAWSPTGNYGYTF.

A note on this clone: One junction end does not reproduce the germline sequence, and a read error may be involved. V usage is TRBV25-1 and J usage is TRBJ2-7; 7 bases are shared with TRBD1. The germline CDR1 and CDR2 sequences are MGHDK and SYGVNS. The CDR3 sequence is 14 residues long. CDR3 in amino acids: CASSKGAGSFEQYF. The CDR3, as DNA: TGTGCCAGCAGCAAGGGGGCCGGGTCCTTCGAGCAGTACTTC.

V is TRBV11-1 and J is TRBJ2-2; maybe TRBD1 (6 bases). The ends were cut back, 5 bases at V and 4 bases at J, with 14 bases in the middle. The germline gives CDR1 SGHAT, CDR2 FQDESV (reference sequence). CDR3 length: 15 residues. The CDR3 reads CASSQQGLSTGELFF. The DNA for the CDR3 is TGTGCCAGCAGCCAACAGGGCCTCAGCACCGGGGAGCTGTTTTTT.

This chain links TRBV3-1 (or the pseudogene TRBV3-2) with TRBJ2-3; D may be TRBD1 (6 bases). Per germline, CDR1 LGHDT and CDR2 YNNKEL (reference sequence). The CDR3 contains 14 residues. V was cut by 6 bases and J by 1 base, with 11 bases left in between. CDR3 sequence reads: CASRFRQGTDTQYF. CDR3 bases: TGTGCCAGCAGGTTTAGACAGGGCACAGATACGCAGTATTTT.

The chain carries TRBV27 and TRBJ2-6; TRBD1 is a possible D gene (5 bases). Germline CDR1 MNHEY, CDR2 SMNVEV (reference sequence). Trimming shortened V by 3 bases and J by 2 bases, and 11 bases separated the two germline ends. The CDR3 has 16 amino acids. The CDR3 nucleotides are TGTGCCAGCAGTTTGGTCCCCAGGGCTGGGGCCAACGTCCTGACTTTC. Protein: CASSLVPRAGANVLTF.

CDR3 region: CASSSLVVGGQVNEQFF. CDR3 sequence (DNA): TGTGCCAGCAGTTCGCTGGTTGTGGGGGGGCAGGTCAATGAGCAGTTCTTC. The genes are TRBV27 and TRBJ2-1; maybe TRBD2 (7 bases). The CDR3 sequence is 17 residues long. V lost 4 bases to trimming and J lost 6 bases, with 22 bases between them. Germline values: CDR1 MNHEY, CDR2 SMNVEV (reference sequence).

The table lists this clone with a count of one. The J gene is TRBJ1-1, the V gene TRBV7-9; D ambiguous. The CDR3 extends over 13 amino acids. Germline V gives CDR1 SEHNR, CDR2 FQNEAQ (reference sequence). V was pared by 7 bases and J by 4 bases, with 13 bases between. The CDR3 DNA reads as TGTGCCAGCATCGGCGGCGAGAGCACTGAAGCTTTCTTT. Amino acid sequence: CASIGGESTEAFF.

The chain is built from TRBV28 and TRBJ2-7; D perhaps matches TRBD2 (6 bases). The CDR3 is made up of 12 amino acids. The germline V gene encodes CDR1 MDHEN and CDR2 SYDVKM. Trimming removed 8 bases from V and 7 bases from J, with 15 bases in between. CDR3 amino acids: CASQNGRREQYF. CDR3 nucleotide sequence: TGTGCCAGCCAAAATGGGAGGCGAGAGCAGTACTTC.

This chain's CDR3 is CASSPTGTYEQYF. The CDR3, as DNA: TGTGCCAGTAGCCCAACAGGGACCTACGAGCAGTACTTC. V is TRBV19 and J is TRBJ2-7; perhaps TRBD1 as D (6 bases). The CDR3 consists of 13 residues. The V gene lost 6 bases and the J gene lost 2 bases, with 11 bases spanning the gap. Looked up from germline, CDR1 is LNHDA and CDR2 is SQIVND (reference sequence).